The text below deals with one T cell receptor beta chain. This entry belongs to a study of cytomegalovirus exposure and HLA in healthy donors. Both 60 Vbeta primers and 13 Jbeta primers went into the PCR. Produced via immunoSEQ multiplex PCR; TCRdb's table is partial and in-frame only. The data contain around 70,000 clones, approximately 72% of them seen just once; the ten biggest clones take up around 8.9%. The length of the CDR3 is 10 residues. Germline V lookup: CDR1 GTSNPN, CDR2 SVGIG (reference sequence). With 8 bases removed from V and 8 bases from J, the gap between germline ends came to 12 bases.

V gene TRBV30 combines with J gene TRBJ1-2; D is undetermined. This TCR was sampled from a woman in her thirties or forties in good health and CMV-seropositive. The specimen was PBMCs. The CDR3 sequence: CAGLRGGYTF. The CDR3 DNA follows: TGTGCCGGACTTCGGGGAGGCTACACCTTC.